The 18 T cell receptor beta chains presented below share a single source sample, sequenced in a study of response to subunit inactivated influenza vaccine. TCRdb re-derived calls from the RT-PCR reads in MiXCR, one entry per CDR3 protein. The table lists 700,000 to 800,000 distinct CDR3 sequences, less than 20% of them singletons, with about a tenth in the top ten. This material consisted of PBMCs from blood, taken approximately 5 days after vaccination. The source of these receptors is a man aged 45-60 years who received an inactivated influenza vaccine.

This clonotype was counted only a few times. The J gene is TRBJ2-2, the V gene TRBV10-3, with 10 bases fitting TRBD1. V shed 5 bases, J shed 3 bases, and the junction held 12 bases outside the gene matches. This CDR3 has 18 amino acids. CDR1 and CDR2 from the germline V gene are ENHRY and SYGVKD. CDR3 in DNA: TGTGCCATCAGTTCACAACGGGACAGGGGAATCGACACCGGGGAGCTGTTTTTT. Amino acid sequence: CAISSQRDRGIDTGELFF.

The chain joins TRBV20-1 to TRBJ2-2, with 8 bases aligning to TRBD2. V trimming: 4 bases; J trimming: 7 bases; junction bases outside the gene matches: 5. CDR1 is DFQATT, CDR2 SNEGSKA, per germline (reference sequence). The CDR3 is 13 residues long. This CDR3 reads CSATGGGFGELFF. The CDR3 DNA is TGCAGTGCTACGGGAGGGGGATTCGGGGAGCTGTTTTTT.

This clonotype was picked up a small number of times. The CDR3 region has the DNA TGTGCCAGCAGTTATGGTTCCAGGAGAGGGGAGCTGTTTTTT. Translated: CASSYGSRRGELFF. The genes are TRBV6-5 and TRBJ2-2; no clear D gene. The germline gives CDR1 MNHEY, CDR2 SVGAGI. V was clipped by 3 bases and J by 8 bases, with 13 bases between them. CDR3 length equals 14 residues.

V usage is TRBV28 and J usage is TRBJ2-1; 11 bases are a match to TRBD2. The CDR3 covers 16 residues. Trimming at V came to 6 bases and at J to 4 bases, leaving 8 bases not matched to a gene. CDR1 and CDR2 (germline): MDHEN, SYDVKM. CDR3 in amino acids: CASSSAGTSGYNEQFF. The DNA of the CDR3 is TGTGCCAGCAGCTCCGCCGGGACTAGCGGTTACAATGAGCAGTTCTTC. The complete variable domain, with remaining parts taken from reference TRBV28 and TRBJ2-1, reads DVKVTQSSRYLVKRTGEKVFLECVQDMDHENMFWYRQDPGLGLRLIYFSYDVKMKEKGDIPEGYSVSREKKERFSLILESASTNQTSMYLCASSSAGTSGYNEQFFGPGTRLTVL.

V gene TRBV5-4 combines with J gene TRBJ2-1; 9 bases agree with TRBD2. Germline trimming cut 4 bases from V and 0 bases from J; bases unmatched to any gene: 2. CDR3 length: 15 residues. Germline CDR1 SGHNT, CDR2 YYREEE (reference sequence). The DNA for the CDR3 is TGTGCCAGCAGCGTGCGGGGGGGCTCCTACAATGAGCAGTTCTTC. Its translation: CASSVRGGSYNEQFF.

This chain connects TRBV5-1 to TRBJ2-3, with 8 bases matching TRBD1. This CDR3 is 14 amino acids long. Looked up from germline, CDR1 is SGHRS and CDR2 is YFSETQ. The J segment lost 3 bases and the V segment lost 4 bases, leaving 4 bases of the junction unmatched. CDR3 DNA sequence: TGCGCCAGCAGCGCTGACAGGGGAACAGATACGCAGTATTTT. Translated, it gives CASSADRGTDTQYF. Looking up the rest from reference TRBV5-1 and TRBJ2-3 gives the full variable domain: KAGVTQTPRYLIKTRGQQVTLSCSPISGHRSVSWYQQTPGQGLQFLFEYFSETQRNKGNFPGRFSGRQFSNSRSEMNVSTLELGDSALYLCASSADRGTDTQYFGPGTRLTVL.

V gene TRBV7-2 combines with J gene TRBJ2-3, with TRBD2 identical over 11 bases. The CDR3 extends over 16 amino acids. Trimming cost V 6 bases and J 2 bases; bases outside gene matches: 7. Germline V gives CDR1 SGHTA, CDR2 FQGNSA. CDR3 sequence (DNA): TGTGCCAGCAGGGGAGGGACTAGCGGAAACACAGATACGCAGTATTTT. Amino acids: CASRGGTSGNTDTQYF.

In this sample, this clonotype turned up once. The CDR3, as DNA: TGTGCCAGCAGTTTCGCTAAGAGAGAGACCCAGTACTTC. Translating it yields CASSFAKRETQYF. The chain carries TRBV12-3 or TRBV12-4 and TRBJ2-5; D gene unclear. V lost 3 bases and J 4 bases, leaving 9 bases between the germline ends. CDR3 size: 13 residues.

In this sample, this clonotype turned up a few times. The genes are TRBV7-2 and TRBJ2-3; the match to TRBD2 covers 9 bases. J gave up 6 bases and V 2 bases, and 6 bases lay outside the gene matches. The CDR3 is 15 residues long. Germline assignment: CDR1 SGHTA and CDR2 FQGNSA. The CDR3: CASSLMGGGADTQYF. DNA for the CDR3: TGTGCCAGCAGCTTAATGGGCGGGGGGGCGGATACGCAGTATTTT. Full variable domain (remainder filled in from reference TRBV7-2 and TRBJ2-3): GAGVSQSPSNKVTEKGKDVELRCDPISGHTALYWYRQSLGQGLEFLIYFQGNSAPDKSGLPSDRFSAERTGGSVSTLTIQRTQQEDSAVYLCASSLMGGGADTQYFGPGTRLTVL.

The V call is TRBV11-2, the J call TRBJ2-5; D may match TRBD1 or TRBD2 (5 bases each). Between the trimmed V and J ends, which lost 5 bases and 4 bases, there was a span of 14 bases. The CDR3 spans 14 residues. Germline V CDR1 and CDR2: SGHAT, FQNNGV. In DNA, the CDR3 is TGTGCCAGCAGCAAAGGGACGGTTGGAGAGACCCAGTACTTC. Its protein product is CASSKGTVGETQYF.

A few counts support this clonotype. A much larger clone is a single base away; this may be a read error. J is TRBJ2-1 and V is TRBV13, with D unclear. The CDR3 runs to 15 residues. Trimming pared 6 bases from V and 0 bases from J, leaving 12 bases between. The germline V gene encodes CDR1 PRHDT and CDR2 FYEKMQ (reference sequence). The CDR3 loop reads CASSPGPSSYNEQFF. The CDR3 DNA reads as TGTGCCAGCAGTCCCGGGCCCAGCTCCTACAATGAGCAGTTCTTC.

The chain employs TRBV20-1 and TRBJ2-3; TRBD2 agrees at 9 bases. V lost 5 bases and J lost 2; bases outside the gene matches: 8. Germline V gene lookup returns CDR1 DFQATT and CDR2 SNEGSKA (reference sequence). This CDR3 spans 15 amino acids. CDR3 nucleotide sequence: TGCAGTGCTCGCCGACTAGCGGAGAACACAGATACGCAGTATTTT. Its protein is CSARRLAENTDTQYF.

This chain connects TRBV4-3 to TRBJ2-5, with a possible D match to TRBD1 (6 bases). The ends were cut back, 0 bases at V and 4 bases at J, with 9 bases in the middle. Per the germline V gene, CDR1 is LGHNA and CDR2 is YSLEER. The length of the CDR3 is 14 residues. The CDR3 spells CASSQDTGSETQYF. The CDR3 DNA follows: TGCGCCAGCAGCCAAGATACAGGGTCAGAGACCCAGTACTTC.

This clonotype has more than one count but fewer than ten. The chain employs TRBV4-2 and TRBJ1-2; TRBD1 matches 8 bases. The ends lost 1 base at V and 2 bases at J; junction bases unmatched: 3. The germline gives CDR1 LGHNA, CDR2 YNFKEQ. This CDR3 comprises 15 residues. This CDR3 is CASSQVGQGNYGYTF. Written as DNA, the CDR3 is TGTGCCAGCAGCCAAGTAGGACAGGGCAACTATGGCTACACCTTC.

The V call is TRBV6-1, the J call TRBJ2-1; 11 nucleotides line up with TRBD1. Trimming removed 8 bases from V and 5 bases from J; junction bases left unmatched: 5. Germline CDR1 reads MNHNS; CDR2 reads SASEGT. The CDR3 sequence is 14 residues long. The CDR3 loop is CASHGTGGNNEQFF. CDR3 DNA: TGTGCCAGCCACGGGACAGGGGGAAACAATGAGCAGTTCTTC.

The rearrangement links TRBV12-3 or TRBV12-4 to TRBJ2-1; D possibly corresponds to TRBD2 (6 bases). There are 13 residues in the CDR3. V was cut by 6 bases and J by 5 bases, with 11 bases left in between. The DNA for the CDR3 is TGTGCCAGCAGGCGGGACCCCGACAATGAGCAGTTCTTC. This gives the protein CASRRDPDNEQFF.

The CDR3 loop is CSVPNRSYNEQFF. Here the CDR3 DNA reads TGCAGCGTTCCTAACCGCTCCTACAATGAGCAGTTCTTC. V and J are TRBV29-1 and TRBJ2-1; the D is unclear. Germline V gene sequence: CDR1 SQVTM, CDR2 ANQGSEA. The V and J ends lost 5 bases and 0 bases respectively, with 8 bases between them. CDR3 length equals 13 residues.

This clonotype has a count of ten or more. The chain uses TRBV12-3 or TRBV12-4 and TRBJ2-1; weak D call: TRBD2 (6 bases). The V end lost 5 bases, the J end lost 7 bases, and 21 bases lay between the germline ends. This CDR3 is built from 16 residues. CDR3 bases: TGTGCCAGCAGTCCCCGACTAGGCGAGGCGCGAAATGAGCAGTTCTTC. This sequence encodes CASSPRLGEARNEQFF.